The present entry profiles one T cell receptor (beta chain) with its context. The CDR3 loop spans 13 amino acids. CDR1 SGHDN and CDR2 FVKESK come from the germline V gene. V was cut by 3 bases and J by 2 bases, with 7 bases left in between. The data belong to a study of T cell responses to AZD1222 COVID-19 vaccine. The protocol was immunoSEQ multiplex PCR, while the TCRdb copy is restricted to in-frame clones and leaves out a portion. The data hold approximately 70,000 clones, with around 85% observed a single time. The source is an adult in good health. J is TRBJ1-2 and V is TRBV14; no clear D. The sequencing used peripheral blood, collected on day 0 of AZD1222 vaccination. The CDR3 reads CASSHVQNYGYTF. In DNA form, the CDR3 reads TGTGCCAGCAGCCATGTTCAGAACTATGGCTACACCTTC.